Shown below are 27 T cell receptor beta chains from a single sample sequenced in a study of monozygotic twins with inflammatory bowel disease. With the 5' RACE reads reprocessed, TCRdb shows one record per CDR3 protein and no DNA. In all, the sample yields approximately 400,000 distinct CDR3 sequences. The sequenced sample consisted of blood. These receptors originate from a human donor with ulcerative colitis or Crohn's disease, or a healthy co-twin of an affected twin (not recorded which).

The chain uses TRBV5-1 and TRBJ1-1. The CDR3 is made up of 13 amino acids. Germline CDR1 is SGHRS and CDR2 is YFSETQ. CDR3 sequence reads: CASSNFSNTEAFF.

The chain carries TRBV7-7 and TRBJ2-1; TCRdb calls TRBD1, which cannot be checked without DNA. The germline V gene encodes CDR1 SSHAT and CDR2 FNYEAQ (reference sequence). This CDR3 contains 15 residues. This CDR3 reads CASSLGLTGFNEQFF.

CDR3 loop: CASSLVALAAEQYF. This chain joins TRBV7-9 and TRBJ2-7. Germline V lookup: CDR1 SEHNR, CDR2 FQNEAQ (reference sequence). The CDR3 runs to 14 residues.

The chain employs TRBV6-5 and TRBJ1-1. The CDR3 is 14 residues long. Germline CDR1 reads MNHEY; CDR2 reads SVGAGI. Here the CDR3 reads CASSYLGDYTEAFF.

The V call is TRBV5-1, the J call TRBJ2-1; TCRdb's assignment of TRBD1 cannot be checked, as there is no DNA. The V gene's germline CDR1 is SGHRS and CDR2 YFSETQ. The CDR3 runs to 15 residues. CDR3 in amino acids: CASSLARWTANEQFF.

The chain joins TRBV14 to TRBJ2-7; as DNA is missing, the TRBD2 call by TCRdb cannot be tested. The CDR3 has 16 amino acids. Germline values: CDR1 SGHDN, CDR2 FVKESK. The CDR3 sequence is CASSPLLSGASYEQYF.

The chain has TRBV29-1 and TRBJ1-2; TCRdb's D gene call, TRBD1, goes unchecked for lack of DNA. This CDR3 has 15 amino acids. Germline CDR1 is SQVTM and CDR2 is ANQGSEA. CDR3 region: CSVAVQGAPTSGYTF.

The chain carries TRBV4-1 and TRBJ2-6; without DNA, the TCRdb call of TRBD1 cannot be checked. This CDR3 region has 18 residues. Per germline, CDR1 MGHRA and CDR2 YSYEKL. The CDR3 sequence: CASSQVGTGYPGANVLTF.

The CDR3 loop reads CSAKRSDTQYF. The gene calls are TRBV29-1 and TRBJ2-3. Germline loops: CDR1 SQVTM, CDR2 ANQGSEA. The CDR3 is 11 amino acids.

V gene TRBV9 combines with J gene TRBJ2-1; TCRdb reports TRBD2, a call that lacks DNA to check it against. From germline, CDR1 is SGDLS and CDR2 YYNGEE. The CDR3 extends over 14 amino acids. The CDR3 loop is CASEAGGEYNEQFF.

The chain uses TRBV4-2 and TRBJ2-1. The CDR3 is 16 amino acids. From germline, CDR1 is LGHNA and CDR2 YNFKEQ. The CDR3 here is CASTTLGPTDYNEQFF.

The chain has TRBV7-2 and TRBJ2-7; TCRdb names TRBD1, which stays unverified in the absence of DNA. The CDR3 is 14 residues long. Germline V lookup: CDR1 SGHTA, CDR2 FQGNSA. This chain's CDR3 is CASSLGGRSYEQYF.

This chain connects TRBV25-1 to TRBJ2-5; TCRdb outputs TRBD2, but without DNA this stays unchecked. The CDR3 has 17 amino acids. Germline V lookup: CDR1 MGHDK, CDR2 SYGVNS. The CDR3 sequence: CASSEELQGLLQETQYF.

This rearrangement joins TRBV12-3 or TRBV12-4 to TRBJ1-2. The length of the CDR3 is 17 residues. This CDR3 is CASSSRAEAGSAVGYTF.

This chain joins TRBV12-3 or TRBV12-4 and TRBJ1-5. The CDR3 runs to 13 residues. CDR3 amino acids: CASSLAGKEPQHF.

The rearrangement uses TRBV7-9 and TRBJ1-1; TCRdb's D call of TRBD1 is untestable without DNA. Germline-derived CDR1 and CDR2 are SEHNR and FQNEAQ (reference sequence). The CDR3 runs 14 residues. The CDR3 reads CASSLGVGDAEAFF. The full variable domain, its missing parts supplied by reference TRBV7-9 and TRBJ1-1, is DTGVSQNPRHKITKRGQNVTFRCDPISEHNRLYWYRQTLGQGPEFLTYFQNEAQLEKSRLLSDRFSAERPKGSFSTLEIQRTEQGDSAMYLCASSLGVGDAEAFFGQGTRLTVV.

CDR3 in amino acids: CATSRADSGYTF. V is TRBV15 and J is TRBJ1-2; TCRdb's D call, TRBD1, is unchecked because there is no DNA. The CDR3 totals 12 residues. In germline, CDR1 is LNHNV, CDR2 YYDKDF (reference sequence).

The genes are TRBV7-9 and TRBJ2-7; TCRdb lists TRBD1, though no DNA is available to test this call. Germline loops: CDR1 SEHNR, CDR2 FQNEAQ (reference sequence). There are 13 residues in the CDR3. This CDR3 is CASSPGQMYEQYF.

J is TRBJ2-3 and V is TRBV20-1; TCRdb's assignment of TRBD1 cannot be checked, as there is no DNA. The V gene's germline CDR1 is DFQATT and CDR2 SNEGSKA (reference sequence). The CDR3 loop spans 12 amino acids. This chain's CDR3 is CSVSPPTDTQYF.

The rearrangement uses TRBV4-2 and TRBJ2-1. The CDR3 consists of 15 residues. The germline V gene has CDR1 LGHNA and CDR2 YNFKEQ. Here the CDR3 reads CASSHGVSSYNEQFF.

The CDR3 region is CASSLVFEQFF. The V call is TRBV12-3 or TRBV12-4, the J call TRBJ2-1. The CDR3 covers 11 residues.

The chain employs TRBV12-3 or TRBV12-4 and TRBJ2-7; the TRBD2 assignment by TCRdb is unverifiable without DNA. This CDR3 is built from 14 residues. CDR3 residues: CASIRSGTSSEQYF.

CDR3 in amino acids: CASSPLVGVNTGELFF. J is TRBJ2-2 and V is TRBV4-2; the TCRdb D gene call, TRBD1, has no DNA to confirm it. From germline, CDR1 is LGHNA and CDR2 YNFKEQ. This CDR3 contains 16 residues.

Here the CDR3 reads CASSQEVNRGDLNQPQHF. The chain joins TRBV4-1 to TRBJ1-5; TCRdb reports TRBD1, a call that lacks DNA to check it against. This CDR3 has 18 residues. Germline CDR1 and CDR2: MGHRA and YSYEKL.

The CDR3 sequence: CASSLAPGSSYNEQFF. This chain links TRBV5-1 with TRBJ2-1. The germline V gene has CDR1 SGHRS and CDR2 YFSETQ. The CDR3 is made up of 16 amino acids. The full variable domain, completed using reference TRBV5-1 and TRBJ2-1, is KAGVTQTPRYLIKTRGQQVTLSCSPISGHRSVSWYQQTPGQGLQFLFEYFSETQRNKGNFPGRFSGRQFSNSRSEMNVSTLELGDSALYLCASSLAPGSSYNEQFFGPGTRLTVL.

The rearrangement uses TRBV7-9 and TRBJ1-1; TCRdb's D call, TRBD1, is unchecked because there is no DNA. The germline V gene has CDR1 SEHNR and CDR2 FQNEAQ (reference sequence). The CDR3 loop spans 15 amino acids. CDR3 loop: CASSLGQAGWTEAFF.

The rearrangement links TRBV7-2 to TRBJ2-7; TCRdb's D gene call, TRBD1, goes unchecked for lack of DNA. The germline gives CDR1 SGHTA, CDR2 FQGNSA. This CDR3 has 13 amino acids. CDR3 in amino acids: CASSLSGGDEQYF.